The rows below give T cell receptor beta chains drawn from one sample of a study of T-cell memory formation after mild COVID-19. TCRdb used MiXCR to reprocess the 5' RACE reads, holding one entry per CDR3 protein. The data contain about 140,000 distinct CDR3 sequences, around 13% of them seen just once; the ten biggest clones take up less than 15%. Sequenced: PBMCs or a T cell subset sorted from them (not recorded which). The receptors stem from an adult woman who had mild COVID-19 (a few samples of this study predate the infection). Cell type and time point are not known. CDR3s include the opening cysteine and the closing phenylalanine or tryptophan. The D gene is left open where the match is weak. Size is stated for part of the rows, as once, few or many counts, or as a class when the clone is expanded.

j_gene	d_gene	abundance	len	v_gene	CDR3nt	CDR3aa
TRBJ2-3	.	few	14	TRBV28	TGTGCCAGCAGAGAGGGCCTACGCACAGATACGCAGTATTTT	CASREGLRTDTQYF
TRBJ2-3	.	few	12	TRBV7-6	TGTGCCAGCAGCTTATATGAAGATACGCAGTATTTT	CASSLYEDTQYF
TRBJ2-3	.	.	14	TRBV9	TGTGCCAGCAGCGTAGCAGGGAACACAGATACGCAGTATTTT	CASSVAGNTDTQYF
TRBJ2-5	.	few	15	TRBV5-1	TGCGCCAGCAGCTTGGGGAGAGGGGTTTCTGAGACCCAGTACTTC	CASSLGRGVSETQYF
TRBJ2-7	.	many	13	TRBV9	TGTGCCAGCAGCGTAGGTGGGAAGGACGAGCAGTACTTC	CASSVGGKDEQYF
TRBJ2-7	.	few	15	TRBV7-9	TGTGCCAGCACGAGTTATACGGCGTACGCCTACGAGCAGTACTTC	CASTSYTAYAYEQYF
TRBJ2-5	.	few	14	TRBV6-1	TGTGCCAGCAGTGAAGCGGGGGCGAGGGAGACCCAGTACTTC	CASSEAGARETQYF
TRBJ1-2	.	.	15	TRBV11-2	TGTGCCAGCAGCTTAGAACCGGCCTCTAACTATGGCTACACCTTC	CASSLEPASNYGYTF
TRBJ2-3	.	few	15	TRBV7-9	TGTGCCAGCAGCTTATATTATGGAGGGCACGATACGCAGTATTTT	CASSLYYGGHDTQYF
TRBJ1-2	.	.	14	TRBV5-4	TGTGCCAGCAGCTTGAAAGCAGATAACTATGGCTACACCTTC	CASSLKADNYGYTF
TRBJ2-5	.	few	15	TRBV5-1	TGCGCCAGCAGCTTGGCTGGCATGTACCAAGAGACCCAGTACTTC	CASSLAGMYQETQYF
TRBJ2-7	.	few	13	TRBV20-1	TGCAGTGCTAGGACGAGGAGCTCCTACGAGCAGTACTTC	CSARTRSSYEQYF
TRBJ2-5	TRBD1	few	13	TRBV2	TGTGCCAGCAGTGCTAACAGGGGTGAGACCCAGTACTTC	CASSANRGETQYF
TRBJ2-3	TRBD2	many	19	TRBV5-5	TGTGCCAGCAGCGATCGGGGACTAGCGGGAGGTCGGCCCCCAGATACGCAGTATTTT	CASSDRGLAGGRPPDTQYF
TRBJ1-2	TRBD1	few	14	TRBV4-1	TGCGCCAGCAGCGGGACAGGAGCTAACTATGGCTACACCTTC	CASSGTGANYGYTF
TRBJ2-1	TRBD1	.	12	TRBV12-3/TRBV12-4	TGTGCCAGCATAGGGGGCCGGAATGAGCAGTTCTTC	CASIGGRNEQFF
TRBJ2-2	.	few	13	TRBV5-1	TGCGCCAGCAGCTTGGCGTACACCGGGGAGCTGTTTTTT	CASSLAYTGELFF
TRBJ2-7	.	.	13	TRBV20-1	TGCAGTGCTTCTCTAGCGCCAACCTACGAGCAGTACTTC	CSASLAPTYEQYF
TRBJ2-2	.	few	15	TRBV19	TGTGCCAGTAGTATTACGGGAGTAAACACCGGGGAGCTGTTTTTT	CASSITGVNTGELFF
TRBJ2-1	TRBD2	few	15	TRBV12-3/TRBV12-4	TGTGCCAGCAGTCCGCTAGCGGGAGGGAACAATGAGCAGTTCTTC	CASSPLAGGNNEQFF
TRBJ1-4	TRBD1	few	16	TRBV20-1	TGCAGTGCTAGGGCCGTGACAGGGGGTTTTCGTGGAAAACTGTTTTTT	CSARAVTGGFRGKLFF
TRBJ2-7	.	few	14	TRBV6-2/TRBV6-3	TGTGCCAGCAGTAAGGGTCGCATAATCTACGAGCAGTACTTC	CASSKGRIIYEQYF
TRBJ2-5	TRBD1	.	13	TRBV29-1	TGCAGCGCTGGGACAGGGCCAGAAGAGACCCAGTACTTC	CSAGTGPEETQYF
TRBJ2-7	.	.	14	TRBV4-3	TGCGCCAGCAGCCAAGAACCAGGTTTCCACGAGCAGTACTTC	CASSQEPGFHEQYF
TRBJ2-7	TRBD1	.	14	TRBV28	TGTGCCAGCAGTTTGGACAGGGCAGTATACGAGCAGTACTTC	CASSLDRAVYEQYF
TRBJ2-5	TRBD1	few	14	TRBV2	TGTGCCAGCAGGCCGGACAGGGGGCTCGAGACCCAGTACTTC	CASRPDRGLETQYF
TRBJ2-5	TRBD1	few	15	TRBV12-5	TGTGCTAGTGGTTTGAGACAGGGGTACCAAGAGACCCAGTACTTC	CASGLRQGYQETQYF
TRBJ1-1	.	.	12	TRBV5-6	TGTGCCAGCAGCTTGGAAGAGACTGAAGCTTTCTTT	CASSLEETEAFF
TRBJ2-3	TRBD1	.	15	TRBV5-1	TGCGCCAGCAGCGCAACAGGGGGCCGTGGAGATACGCAGTATTTT	CASSATGGRGDTQYF
TRBJ1-1	TRBD1	.	12	TRBV6-5	TGTGCCAGCAGTTACGACAGGGCTGAAGCTTTCTTT	CASSYDRAEAFF
TRBJ2-7	.	few	13	TRBV10-3	TGTGCCATCAGTGAATCGGGACGGGACGAGCAGTACTTC	CAISESGRDEQYF
TRBJ2-2	.	few	13	TRBV18	TGTGCCAGCTCAACTGACGTGACCGGGGAGCTGTTTTTT	CASSTDVTGELFF
TRBJ2-1	TRBD2	few	14	TRBV20-1	TGCAGTGCTGCCAGCGGGGGTTTCTACAATGAGCAGTTCTTC	CSAASGGFYNEQFF
TRBJ2-7	.	few	13	TRBV12-3/TRBV12-4	TGTGCCAGCAGTTACCAGGGTCTGTACGAGCAGTACTTC	CASSYQGLYEQYF
TRBJ1-4	TRBD1	few	16	TRBV5-1	TGCGCCAGCAGCTGGGGACAGCCAACGAGGGATGAAAAACTGTTTTTT	CASSWGQPTRDEKLFF
TRBJ1-1	.	few	16	TRBV7-2	TGTGCCAGCAGCTTAGGAACTCGGGTCATGAACACTGAAGCTTTCTTT	CASSLGTRVMNTEAFF
TRBJ2-7	.	few	14	TRBV12-3/TRBV12-4	TGTGCCAGCAGCTCCCGGGACAAGAGCTACGAGCAGTACTTC	CASSSRDKSYEQYF
TRBJ2-2	.	few	15	TRBV24-1	TGTGCCACTTCTAATACGCGCTGGAACACCGGGGAGCTGTTTTTT	CATSNTRWNTGELFF
TRBJ2-7	.	.	14	TRBV7-9	TGTGCCAGCAGCCCTAGTGGTCGACTTGGGGAGCAGTACTTC	CASSPSGRLGEQYF
TRBJ2-3	.	.	17	TRBV9	TGTGCCAGCAGCGTCGTCGGGAACCTGAAAACCACAGATACGCAGTATTTT	CASSVVGNLKTTDTQYF
TRBJ2-4	TRBD1	.	14	TRBV7-3	TGTGCCAGCAGCTTAAGGGGACAGGGAGACATTCAGTACTTC	CASSLRGQGDIQYF
TRBJ1-5	.	few	13	TRBV7-2	TGTGCCAGCAGCTTGGGGTATAATCAGCCCCAGCATTTT	CASSLGYNQPQHF
TRBJ2-3	.	few	18	TRBV20-1	TGCAGTGCCGCTGGTCTGGGCAGGGTTTCGGGAAACACAGATACGCAGTATTTT	CSAAGLGRVSGNTDTQYF
TRBJ2-3	.	.	13	TRBV7-8	TGTGCCAGCGGGCGGAGCGAAGCAGATACGCAGTATTTT	CASGRSEADTQYF
TRBJ2-1	TRBD2	.	16	TRBV7-2	TGTGCCAGCAGCTTAGCGCCGACTAGCGGGGCCAATGAGCAGTTCTTC	CASSLAPTSGANEQFF
TRBJ2-7	TRBD1	.	15	TRBV24-1	TGTGCCACCAGTGAAGCCGGGACAGGGGACTACGAGCAGTACTTC	CATSEAGTGDYEQYF
TRBJ1-1	.	few	14	TRBV5-1	TGCGCCAGCAGCTTCACAGACGGTAGACCTGAAGCTTTCTTT	CASSFTDGRPEAFF
TRBJ2-1	.	few	15	TRBV6-2/TRBV6-3	TGTGCCAGCAGTCTTTTGGGCTTCTCCTACAATGAGCAGTTCTTC	CASSLLGFSYNEQFF
TRBJ2-1	.	.	11	TRBV24-1	TGTGCCACCAGTGCAGGTTGGGAGCAGTTCTTC	CATSAGWEQFF